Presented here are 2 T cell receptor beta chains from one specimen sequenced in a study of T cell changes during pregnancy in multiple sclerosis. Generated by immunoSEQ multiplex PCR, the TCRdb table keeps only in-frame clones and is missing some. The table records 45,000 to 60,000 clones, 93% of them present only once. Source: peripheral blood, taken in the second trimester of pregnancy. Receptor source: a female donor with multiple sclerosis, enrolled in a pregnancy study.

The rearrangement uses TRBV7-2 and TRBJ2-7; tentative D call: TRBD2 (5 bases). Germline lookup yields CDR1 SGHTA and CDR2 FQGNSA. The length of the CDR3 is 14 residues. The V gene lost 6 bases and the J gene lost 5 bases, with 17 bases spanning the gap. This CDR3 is CASSRDPIGDEQYF. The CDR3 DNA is TGTGCCAGCAGTCGAGACCCCATCGGGGACGAGCAGTACTTC.

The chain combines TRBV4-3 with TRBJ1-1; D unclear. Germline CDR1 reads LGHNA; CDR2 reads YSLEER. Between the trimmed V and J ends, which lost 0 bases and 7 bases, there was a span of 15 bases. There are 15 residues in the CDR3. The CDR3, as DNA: TGCGCCAGCAGCCAAGACCTACTACAAGGCTATGAAGCTTTCTTT. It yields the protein CASSQDLLQGYEAFF.